This T cell receptor (beta chain) was obtained from a study of cytomegalovirus exposure and HLA in healthy donors. Points on this clone: The antigen remains undetermined.

It was healthy bone marrow donors who served as donors. Regarding the study as a whole: As a later analysis revealed, the rate of TCR association differed by HLA locus, with DRB1 most and HLA-C fewest. The classifier was said to identify cytomegalovirus status with high specificity and sensitivity.

Trimming removed 4 bases at V and 3 bases at J, with 15 bases between. CDR1 and CDR2 from the germline V gene are SGHNT and YYREEE (reference sequence). The CDR3 is 15 amino acids. In the PCR, 60 Vbeta and 13 Jbeta primers were used. Sequenced by immunoSEQ multiplex PCR; TCRdb stores in-frame clones only, minus some. Found here are 140,000 to 150,000 clones, 76% of them singletons; the top ten hold 1.5% to 2%. The chain couples TRBV5-4 to TRBJ2-3, with D possibly being TRBD2 (6 bases). This sequence originates from a man aged 35 to 55 in good health and CMV-seronegative. Sequenced sample: PBMCs. CDR3 amino acids: CASSPDLSGTDTQYF. DNA for the CDR3: TGTGCCAGCAGCCCGGACCTGAGCGGGACAGATACGCAGTATTTT.